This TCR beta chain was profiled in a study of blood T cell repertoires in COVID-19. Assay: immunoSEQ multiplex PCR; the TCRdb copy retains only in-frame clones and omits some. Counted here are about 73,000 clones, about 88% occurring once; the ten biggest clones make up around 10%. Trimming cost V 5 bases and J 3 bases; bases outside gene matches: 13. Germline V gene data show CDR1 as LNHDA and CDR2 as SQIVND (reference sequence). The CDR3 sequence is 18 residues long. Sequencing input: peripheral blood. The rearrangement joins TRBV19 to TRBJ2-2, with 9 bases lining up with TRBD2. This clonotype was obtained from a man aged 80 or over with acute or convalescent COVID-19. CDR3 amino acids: CASSPRGSGGGDTGELFF. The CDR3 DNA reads TGTGCCAGTAGTCCCCGTGGTAGCGGGGGAGGTGACACCGGGGAGCTGTTTTTT.